This T cell receptor beta chain was recovered during a study of blood T cells in healthy people across ages (dated by TCRdb to 2014 to 2015). A note on the overall study: In model experiments, template switching captured roughly one uniquely barcoded TCR beta cDNA molecule for every two T cells. The study measured age-related changes in TCR beta repertoire diversity using deep sequencing normalized with unique cDNA molecular identifiers. Four age groups were formed from the donors: young (average 16 years), middle-aged (approximately 41), aged (about 68) and long-lived (around 80). Two additional independent replicas of 1 million unique cDNA reads from the same blood draw were analyzed for two donors (one aged 18 to 30 and one aged 80 or older).

As to this clonotype: There is no known antigen for this receptor. The input lacks base qualities; no much larger clone sits a single base away.

The CDR3 goes from the cysteine to the phenylalanine over 14 residues. Only CDR3 DNA remains: 42 bases, in frame from the first base. CDR1 and CDR2 (SGHTA, FQGNSA) derive from the germline V gene. Findings and caveats that apply to the study as a whole: A strong correlation was found between observed TCR beta diversity and the percentage of naive T cells measured by flow cytometry. The long-lived group showed more naive CD4+ T cells, fewer expanded clones and increased TCR diversity than the aged group, suggesting age selection. Total diversity estimates from one million sequenced T cells were considered lower bounds and underestimates. The CMV infection status of donors was not known, potentially confounding age-related changes in expanded clonotypes. Bulk unsorted PBMC profiling prevented conclusive comparison of naive and antigen-experienced compartments. As age increased, observed TCR beta diversity per million T cells dropped in a roughly linear way, and a significant reduction was already evident by age roughly 36.

Library generation was performed with 5' RACE. The instrument was an Illumina HiSeq 2500. A second PCR of about 7 to 12 cycles was run with a J-beta primer mix and a sample-barcoded 5' primer. A template-switch 5' adaptor carrying 12 random nucleotides introduced a unique molecular identifier onto each TCR beta cDNA molecule. At least 3 million CDR3-containing paired-end reads were obtained from each sample. All of the RNA was converted into first-strand cDNA using the Mint cDNA synthesis kit, with a TRBC-specific oligonucleotide serving as the primer. Following uracil-DNA glycosylase treatment, a first 18-cycle PCR with universal primers M1SS and BC2_uni_R was performed on all cDNA. Concerning the study's data processing: For normalization, 1 million high-quality reads were randomly selected from each sample, with every read carrying a distinct molecular identifier. Reads with shared molecular identifiers were discarded instead of being binned into consensus sequences. CDR3 identification, clonotype clustering and error correction used MiTCR with a Q25 quality threshold and the strictest error-elimination algorithm. A nonparametric unseen species model with Euler transformation was used to estimate a lower bound on total TCR beta diversity. Through fastp at Q25 and MiXCR, TCRdb rebuilt clones from the public reads, retaining in-frame beta chains. Each CDR3 protein gets just one entry, which takes the most common genes and DNA from the rows behind it. These V and J calls are TCRdb output, not the study's own analysis. The table for this sample lists around 990,000 distinct CDR3 sequences; roughly 24% of them were counted only once. Approximately 0.79% of the sample goes to the ten largest clones.

Systemically healthy Caucasian individuals from Russia, around 39 in total and aged 6 to 90 years, were included as donors. About 9.6 milliliters of peripheral blood were collected from each donor into EDTA-treated Vacutainer tubes. Ficoll-Paque density-gradient centrifugation was used to isolate PBMCs, with at least 7 million obtained per sample. Trizol reagent was used to extract total RNA from the PBMCs, yielding at least 5 micrograms per sample. For every donor, an aliquot of PBMCs went through flow cytometry to measure the percentages of naive CD45RAhigh/CD27high T cells. In addition, the sample was reused for a study of T cells of mothers and their children. In that second paper, the authors write: The donors were nine systemically healthy Caucasian individuals, made up of three mothers and their six children. cDNA synthesis consumed the entire amount of extracted RNA, loaded at about 1.5 ug RNA in each 15 ul reaction. In the second PCR, the M1S primer added sample barcodes and 2-4 random nucleotides. Each mother yielded over 8.5 million TCR beta CDR3 reads and each child 3 million to 3.5 million reads. Thymic selection shapes the output of TCR recombination in a similar way in related and unrelated pairs, and inherited differences have a minor effect. Normalized repertoire overlap was always found to be slightly, but never significantly, higher in related mother-child pairs than in unrelated mother-child pairs. No persistent microchimeric T cell clones were found, with a detection sensitivity of approximately 100 clones per million clonotypes. To look for features that set related mother-child pairs apart from unrelated individuals, the researchers ran deep NGS to compare the TCR beta repertoires of mothers and children. On average, the children were around 11 +/- 4 years old, while the mothers were about 40 +/- 4 years old. After adapters were ligated using NEBNext reagents, the libraries underwent 100+100 nt paired-end sequencing on an Illumina HiSeq 2000. To avoid cross-contamination, the mother libraries and the child libraries were prepared a month apart and sequenced in separate runs. For each donor, somewhere between about 500,000 and 2,300,000 distinct TCR beta clonotypes were identified. Naive TCR beta clonotypes were estimated from low-frequency clonotypes matched to each donor's FACS-determined naive share, without sorting.

The receptor chain draws on TRBV7-2 and TRBJ2-7; perhaps TRBD2 is the D gene, with 6 bases matching. The DNA end favors TRBJ2-1, so the J call may be wrong. The TCR was taken from a girl between 2 and 10 years old in good health. Source material: blood. At the DNA level, the sequence is TGTGCCAGCAGCCCCAGACTAGATCCGGATGAGCAGTTCTTC. It encodes CASSPRLDPDEQFF.